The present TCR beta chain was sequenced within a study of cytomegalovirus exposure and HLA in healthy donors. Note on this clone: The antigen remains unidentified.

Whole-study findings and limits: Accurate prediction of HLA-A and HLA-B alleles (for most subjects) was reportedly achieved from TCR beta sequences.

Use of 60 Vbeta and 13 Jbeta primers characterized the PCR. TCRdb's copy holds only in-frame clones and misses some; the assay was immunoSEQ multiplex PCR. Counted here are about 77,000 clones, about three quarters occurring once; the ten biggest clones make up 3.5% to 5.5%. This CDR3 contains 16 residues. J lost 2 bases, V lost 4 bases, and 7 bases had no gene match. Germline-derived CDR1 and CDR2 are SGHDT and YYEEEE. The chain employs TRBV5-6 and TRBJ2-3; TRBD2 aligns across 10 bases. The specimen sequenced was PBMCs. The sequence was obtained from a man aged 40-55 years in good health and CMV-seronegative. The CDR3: CASSPVAGGHTDTQYF. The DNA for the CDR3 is TGTGCCAGCAGCCCCGTAGCGGGAGGACACACAGATACGCAGTATTTT.